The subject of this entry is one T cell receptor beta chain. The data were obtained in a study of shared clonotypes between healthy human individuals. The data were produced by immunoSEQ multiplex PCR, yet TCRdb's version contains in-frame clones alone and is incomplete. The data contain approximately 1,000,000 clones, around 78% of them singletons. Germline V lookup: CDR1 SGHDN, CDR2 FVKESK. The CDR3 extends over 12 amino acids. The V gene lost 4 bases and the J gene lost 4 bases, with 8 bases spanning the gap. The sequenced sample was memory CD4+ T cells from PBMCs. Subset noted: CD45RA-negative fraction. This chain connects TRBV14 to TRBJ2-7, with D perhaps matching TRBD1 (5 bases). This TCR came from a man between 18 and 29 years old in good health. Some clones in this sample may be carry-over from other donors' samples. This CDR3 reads CASSPSGYEQYF. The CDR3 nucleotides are TGTGCCAGCAGCCCCTCAGGGTACGAGCAGTACTTC.